This T cell receptor (beta chain) was recovered during a study of technical replicates of blood from a handful of donors (dated by TCRdb to 2015 to 2018). The library relied on the immunoSEQ multiplex PCR assay. Held by TCRdb, this immuneACCESS table contains in-frame sequences only and omits some clones. Under half of the omission traces to an unresolved V gene where checked; the cause of the rest is unknown. This sample has roughly 100,000 clones in its table, and approximately 96% of those were observed once. Jointly, the top ten make up about 0.36% of the sample. Including the terminal cysteine and phenylalanine, the CDR3 comprises 13 residues. The retained sequence is limited to the CDR3, 39 bases, with the frame set at the first base. CDR1 and CDR2 were assigned from the germline V gene (reference sequence) as MNHEY and SMNVEV. Ends trimmed: V by 6 bases, J by 6 bases; bases unmatched to a gene: 4.

As concerns this clone: Its antigen target is currently unknown. Base-call qualities are not available, and no considerably larger clone is one nucleotide away.

The chain is encoded by TRBV27 joined to TRBJ2-1; TRBD2 matches 8 bases in the middle. The sequencing sample was made of T cells isolated from PBMCs. This sequence originates from a human donor in good health. The CDR3 region: CASSTGTSNEQFF. The nucleotides read TGTGCCAGCAGCACCGGGACTAGCAATGAGCAGTTCTTC.